These 16 T cell receptor beta chains share one sample of origin, sequenced in a study of cytomegalovirus exposure and HLA in healthy donors. Both 60 Vbeta primers and 13 Jbeta primers went into the PCR. Clones were read by immunoSEQ multiplex PCR, and TCRdb kept only the in-frame ones, dropping some. This sample yields some 120,000 clones, of which approximately 78% are seen a single time; 1.5% to 2% belongs to the top ten. The specimen sequenced was PBMCs. The receptor source for this set is a middle-aged man in good health and CMV-seronegative.

The gene calls are TRBV19 and TRBJ2-6; TRBD2 matches at 7 bases. J lost 0 bases, V lost 5 bases, and 1 base had no gene match. This CDR3 region has 15 residues. Germline CDR1 reads LNHDA; CDR2 reads SQIVND (reference sequence). The CDR3 coding sequence is TGTGCCAGTAGTCCGGGGGGCTCTGGGGCCAACGTCCTGACTTTC. Translating it yields CASSPGGSGANVLTF.

The chain employs TRBV28 and TRBJ2-1, with 9 bases aligning to TRBD2. From germline, CDR1 is MDHEN and CDR2 SYDVKM. This CDR3 contains 18 residues. Trimming took 3 bases from V and 8 from J; bases not matched to a gene: 17. CDR3 residues: CASSFPIAGAHSSHEQFF. CDR3 DNA: TGTGCCAGCAGTTTCCCCATAGCGGGAGCCCACTCATCTCATGAGCAGTTCTTC. The variable domain in full, completed from reference TRBV28 and TRBJ2-1, reads DVKVTQSSRYLVKRTGEKVFLECVQDMDHENMFWYRQDPGLGLRLIYFSYDVKMKEKGDIPEGYSVSREKKERFSLILESASTNQTSMYLCASSFPIAGAHSSHEQFFGPGTRLTVL.

The chain has TRBV25-1 and TRBJ2-4, with 8 bases lining up with TRBD1. The J segment lost 2 bases and the V segment lost 4 bases, leaving 7 bases of the junction unmatched. This CDR3 contains 16 residues. CDR1 and CDR2 from the germline V gene are MGHDK and SYGVNS. The CDR3 DNA is TGTGCCAGCAGTGGAGAACAGGGGGGTACCAAAAACATTCAGTACTTC. Protein: CASSGEQGGTKNIQYF.

The rearrangement uses TRBV7-2 and TRBJ2-5, with 9 nucleotides matching TRBD2. Germline CDR1 reads SGHTA; CDR2 reads FQGNSA. The CDR3 sequence is 14 residues long. Unmatched junction bases numbered 3, after V lost 5 bases and J lost 2 bases. The CDR3, as DNA: TGTGCCAGCAGCCAGGGACTAGCACAAGAGACCCAGTACTTC. It encodes CASSQGLAQETQYF. Drawing the rest from reference TRBV7-2 and TRBJ2-5, the complete variable domain is GAGVSQSPSNKVTEKGKDVELRCDPISGHTALYWYRQSLGQGLEFLIYFQGNSAPDKSGLPSDRFSAERTGGSVSTLTIQRTQQEDSAVYLCASSQGLAQETQYFGPGTRLLVL.

Concerning this clone itself: Germline and junction disagree at one end, which may indicate a read error. V and J are TRBV6-6 and TRBJ2-4, with D possibly TRBD2 on 6 matching bases. This CDR3 contains 15 residues. CDR1 and CDR2 from the germline V gene are MNHNY and SVGAGI (reference sequence). CDR3 sequence reads: CASNDPGVAKNSQYF. CDR3 sequence (DNA): TGTGCCTCCAACGACCCGGGGGTAGCCAAAAACAGTCAGTACTTC.

The V and J genes are TRBV7-2 and TRBJ2-1; unclear D gene. The CDR3 has 12 amino acids. Trimming cost V 5 bases and J 12 bases, with 14 bases left between them. Looked up from germline, CDR1 is SGHTA and CDR2 is FQGNSA. This CDR3 is CASSPPSSRQFF. The CDR3 DNA sequence: TGTGCCAGCAGCCCCCCGTCGAGTCGGCAGTTCTTC.

This clone was picked up one time. CDR3 protein: CASNAGRYSEKLFF. The CDR3 bases are TGTGCCAGCAACGCAGGGCGGTATAGTGAAAAACTGTTTTTT. The chain is built from TRBV28 and TRBJ1-4; a weak D match, TRBD1 (5 bases). CDR3 length equals 14 residues. Germline loops: CDR1 MDHEN, CDR2 SYDVKM. Trimming took 7 bases from V and 7 from J, leaving 16 bases between them.

J is TRBJ2-5 and V is TRBV5-4; a weak D match, TRBD1 (6 bases). The germline V gene encodes CDR1 SGHNT and CDR2 YYREEE (reference sequence). This CDR3 is 14 amino acids long. Between the trimmed V and J ends, which lost 5 bases and 4 bases, there was a span of 15 bases. In DNA, the CDR3 is TGTGCCAGCAGTTGGGGGCGTGGGGCAGAGACCCAGTACTTC. It is translated as CASSWGRGAETQYF.

This rearrangement joins TRBV28 to TRBJ2-7, with 7 bases identical to TRBD1. Germline CDR1 and CDR2: MDHEN and SYDVKM. The CDR3 totals 15 residues. V lost 5 bases and J lost 3; bases outside the gene matches: 10. Here the CDR3 DNA reads TGTGCCAGCAGTGCACCAGGGGGAGTCATCTACGAGCAGTACTTC. As protein: CASSAPGGVIYEQYF.

This clone appeared a few times. The CDR3 nucleotides are TGTGCCAGCAGCTTAACCCGCGGGGGCGCGGGAGGCTACACCTTC. This gives the protein CASSLTRGGAGGYTF. V gene TRBV7-8 combines with J gene TRBJ1-2, with a weak D call TRBD1 (6 bases). The CDR3 has 15 amino acids. Trimming pared 2 bases from V and 8 bases from J, leaving 18 bases between. CDR1 is SGHVS and CDR2 is FQNEAQ in the germline V gene.

The rearrangement links TRBV7-9 to TRBJ2-2; no reliable D call. Germline V gives CDR1 SEHNR, CDR2 FQNEAQ (reference sequence). The CDR3 length is 12 residues. Trimming pared 1 base from V and 8 bases from J, leaving 5 bases between. Here the CDR3 DNA reads TGTGCCAGCAGCTTAGAATCTGGGGAGCTGTTTTTT. Translation: CASSLESGELFF.

The rearrangement joins TRBV5-6 to TRBJ1-5; 11 bases line up with TRBD1. The J segment lost 2 bases and the V segment lost 4 bases, leaving 5 bases of the junction unmatched. The germline CDR1 and CDR2 sequences are SGHDT and YYEEEE. The CDR3 runs to 16 residues. This CDR3 reads CASSADRGQGNQPQHF. CDR3 bases: TGTGCCAGCAGCGCGGACAGGGGGCAAGGCAATCAGCCCCAGCATTTT.

This sequence joins TRBV7-2 and TRBJ1-6, with D perhaps TRBD1 (5 bases). Germline V gives CDR1 SGHTA, CDR2 FQGNSA. V was clipped by 5 bases and J by 8 bases, with 19 bases between them. This CDR3 region has 16 residues. The CDR3 region is CASSLQGAAYDSPLHF. In DNA, the CDR3 is TGTGCCAGCAGCCTACAAGGGGCAGCTTACGATTCACCCCTCCACTTT.

This clone was found a few times. The chain links TRBV4-3 to TRBJ2-2; D remains ambiguous. V lost 1 base, J lost 7 bases, and 10 bases lay in between. Germline CDR1 LGHNA, CDR2 YSLEER. The CDR3 sequence is 14 residues long. CDR3 in DNA: TGCGCCAGCAGCCAAGCTCCCGGTGGCGGGGAGCTGTTTTTT. Amino acids: CASSQAPGGGELFF.

The chain couples TRBV2 to TRBJ1-5; D is undetermined. This CDR3 has 14 amino acids. In germline, CDR1 is SNHLY, CDR2 FYNNEI. Between the trimmed V and J ends, which lost 1 base and 1 base, there was a span of 5 bases. The CDR3 loop is CASSEGESNQPQHF. CDR3 sequence (DNA): TGTGCCAGCAGTGAAGGGGAGAGCAATCAGCCCCAGCATTTT.

The gene calls are TRBV19 and TRBJ2-2, with 7 bases lining up with TRBD1. The CDR3 length is 16 residues. V lost 2 bases and J lost 6; bases outside the gene matches: 9. In germline, CDR1 is LNHDA, CDR2 SQIVND (reference sequence). The CDR3 nucleotides are TGTGCCAGTAGTATATCATTCGACAGGGCGTCCGGGGAGCTGTTTTTT. It specifies CASSISFDRASGELFF.